This T cell receptor (beta chain) was observed in a study of blood T cells in healthy people across ages. Concerning this clonotype: What it recognizes is unknown. A junction boundary mismatches the germline segment, possibly from a read error.

CDR3 length equals 14 residues. General study points: Expanded clonotype shifts may have been confounded, as the donors had an unknown CMV status.

A second 7 to 11 cycle PCR used barcoded and J-beta primers. MiXCR, applied by TCRdb to the 5' RACE reads, yields one record per CDR3 protein. The sample records around 1,100,000 distinct CDR3 sequences, roughly two fifths being singletons. The TCR was taken from a man between 18 and 35 years old in good health. The sequenced sample was blood. The chain joins TRBV12-3 or TRBV12-4 to TRBJ2-3; 7 bases are a match to TRBD1. CDR3 region: CASTTGDRADMQYF. The CDR3 DNA reads as TGTGCCAGCACCACCGGGGACAGAGCAGATATGCAGTATTTT.